The 16 T cell receptor beta chains listed next were all sequenced from one sample in a study of blood T cell repertoires in COVID-19. Assay: immunoSEQ multiplex PCR; the TCRdb copy retains only in-frame clones and omits some. The profile shows a few hundred thousand clones, 75% to 90% of them singletons. The sample taken for sequencing was PBMCs or T cells enriched from blood (not recorded which). The receptor set was obtained from a woman in her forties or fifties who had recovered from COVID-19.

The genes are TRBV9 and TRBJ2-1; 10 positions match TRBD2. The germline V gene encodes CDR1 SGDLS and CDR2 YYNGEE. The CDR3 runs 15 residues. With V trimmed by 3 bases and J by 9 bases, 9 bases remained unmatched. The CDR3 nucleotides read TGTGCCAGCAGCGCACAGCGGGGGGGCCTGAGTGAGCAGTTCTTC. As protein: CASSAQRGGLSEQFF.

The chain uses TRBV7-6 and TRBJ2-1, with D possibly matching TRBD2 (7 bases). V was cut by 2 bases and J by 6 bases, with 14 bases left in between. Germline lookup yields CDR1 SGHVS and CDR2 FNYEAQ. CDR3 length: 15 residues. The CDR3 is CASSLLQGGGNEQFF. The CDR3 DNA sequence: TGTGCCAGCAGCTTATTACAGGGAGGGGGCAATGAGCAGTTCTTC. The full variable domain, rest sourced from reference TRBV7-6 and TRBJ2-1, is GAGVSQSPRYKVTKRGQDVALRCDPISGHVSLYWYRQALGQGPEFLTYFNYEAQQDKSGLPNDRFSAERPEGSISTLTIQRTEQRDSAMYRCASSLLQGGGNEQFFGPGTRLTVL.

The CDR3 loop is CASSVSTGGTEAFF. CDR3 sequence (DNA): TGTGCCAGCAGCGTGTCGACAGGGGGCACTGAAGCTTTCTTT. The J gene is TRBJ1-1, the V gene TRBV7-9; 9 nucleotides align to TRBD1. The CDR3 covers 14 residues. J was trimmed by 4 bases and V by 5 bases; bases with no gene match: 5. The germline V gene has CDR1 SEHNR and CDR2 FQNEAQ (reference sequence).

The chain employs TRBV5-1 and TRBJ2-7; 7 nucleotides line up with TRBD1. The V segment lost 3 bases and the J segment 0 bases; nucleotides outside the gene matches: 0. The CDR3 sequence is 13 residues long. Germline V gene sequence: CDR1 SGHRS, CDR2 YFSETQ. The CDR3 loop is CASSWDSSYEQYF. The CDR3 region has the DNA TGCGCCAGCAGCTGGGACAGCTCCTACGAGCAGTACTTC.

This chain uses TRBV4-3 with TRBJ2-1; 10 bases are a match to TRBD2. The trim removed 0 bases at V and 6 bases at J, leaving 5 bases unmatched. Germline assignment: CDR1 LGHNA and CDR2 YSLEER. The CDR3 has 16 residues. The CDR3 loop reads CASSQDQLAGINEQFF. Written as DNA, the CDR3 is TGCGCCAGCAGCCAAGATCAACTAGCGGGAATCAATGAGCAGTTCTTC.

The rearrangement uses TRBV10-1 and TRBJ1-1; a possible D gene is TRBD1 (6 bases). Germline values: CDR1 WNHNN, CDR2 SYGVQD (reference sequence). V was cut by 11 bases and J by 1 base, with 17 bases left in between. This CDR3 contains 14 residues. As DNA, the CDR3 is TGCGCCGGCCCGGCGGGGGCAGGGAACACTGAAGCTTTCTTT. Translation gives CAGPAGAGNTEAFF.

The chain couples TRBV2 to TRBJ1-1; D unresolved. Germline assignment: CDR1 SNHLY and CDR2 FYNNEI. V lost 7 bases and J lost 1, with 16 bases in between. This CDR3 is built from 15 residues. CDR3 DNA: TGTGCCAGCAAAGTTAGAGTCGGGTCGAACACTGAAGCTTTCTTT. As protein: CASKVRVGSNTEAFF. Combining the CDR3 with reference TRBV2 and TRBJ1-1 gives the whole variable domain EPEVTQTPSHQVTQMGQEVILRCVPISNHLYFYWYRQILGQKVEFLVSFYNNEISEKSEIFDDQFSVERPDGSNFTLKIRSTKLEDSAMYFCASKVRVGSNTEAFFGQGTRLTVV.

The rearrangement uses TRBV5-1 and TRBJ1-3; no definite D call. The CDR3 has 15 residues. Germline V lookup: CDR1 SGHRS, CDR2 YFSETQ. V lost 0 bases and J lost 0, with 7 bases in between. For the CDR3, the DNA is TGCGCCAGCAGCTTGGCACTAAGCTCTGGAAACACCATATATTTT. Protein product: CASSLALSSGNTIYF. The full variable domain, its missing parts supplied by reference TRBV5-1 and TRBJ1-3, is KAGVTQTPRYLIKTRGQQVTLSCSPISGHRSVSWYQQTPGQGLQFLFEYFSETQRNKGNFPGRFSGRQFSNSRSEMNVSTLELGDSALYLCASSLALSSGNTIYFGEGSWLTVV.

The V and J genes are TRBV3-1 (or the pseudogene TRBV3-2) and TRBJ1-4; 10 bases match TRBD1. The length of the CDR3 is 19 residues. Germline V CDR1 and CDR2: LGHDT, YNNKEL (reference sequence). V lost 0 bases and J lost 8; bases outside the gene matches: 15. CDR3 loop: CASSQELGWTGGGVEKLFF. CDR3 in DNA: TGTGCCAGCAGCCAAGAGTTGGGGTGGACAGGGGGTGGAGTGGAAAAACTGTTTTTT.

This clone showed up just a few times. The chain uses TRBV20-1 and TRBJ1-2; D gene uncertain. CDR3 length: 10 residues. The V gene lost 6 bases and the J gene lost 4 bases, with 6 bases spanning the gap. Per the germline V gene, CDR1 is DFQATT and CDR2 is SNEGSKA (reference sequence). This CDR3 reads CSAPFYGYTF. CDR3 bases: TGCAGTGCCCCATTCTATGGCTACACCTTC.

The chain uses TRBV20-1 and TRBJ1-3; D unclear. Germline V gene sequence: CDR1 DFQATT, CDR2 SNEGSKA (reference sequence). V was pared by 3 bases and J by 1 base, with 13 bases between. The CDR3 length is 15 residues. CDR3 DNA: TGCAGTGCTAGTAAGCCGGTACCATCTGGAAACACCATATATTTT. Translating it yields CSASKPVPSGNTIYF.

This clone was recorded only once. The chain links TRBV18 to TRBJ1-1; 7 positions match TRBD1. CDR1 and CDR2 from the germline V gene are KGHSH and LQKENI. The CDR3 covers 15 residues. V was pared by 3 bases and J by 5 bases, with 9 bases of the junction left unmatched. CDR3 coding DNA: TGTGCCAGCTCACCCGAGACAGGGAGTGGGACTGAAGCTTTCTTT. It is translated as CASSPETGSGTEAFF.

The chain combines TRBV7-8 with TRBJ1-2; 10 nucleotides match TRBD1. The CDR3 contains 14 residues. The germline gives CDR1 SGHVS, CDR2 FQNEAQ. V gave up 5 bases and J gave up 8 bases; unmatched junction bases: 8. The CDR3 here is CASSEPGTGDGYTF. DNA for the CDR3: TGTGCCAGCAGCGAGCCCGGGACAGGGGACGGCTACACCTTC.

On this clone: Other DNA sequences in the sample encode the same CDR3. This chain joins TRBV9 and TRBJ2-1; D remains unclear. The CDR3 loop spans 16 amino acids. From germline, CDR1 is SGDLS and CDR2 YYNGEE. Trimming removed 0 bases from V and 0 bases from J, with 10 bases in between. Here the CDR3 reads CASSVAVLSSYNEQFF. The CDR3 coding sequence is TGTGCCAGCAGCGTAGCGGTCCTGAGCTCCTACAATGAGCAGTTCTTC.

This clone was observed a few times. The sample holds other DNA sequences that translate to the same CDR3. This rearrangement joins TRBV12-3 or TRBV12-4 to TRBJ1-5, with D possibly matching TRBD1 (6 bases). The CDR3 is 13 amino acids. V lost 5 bases to trimming and J lost 4 bases, with 9 bases between them. The CDR3, as DNA: TGTGCCAGCAGTCTAACAGGGAATCAGCCCCAGCATTTT. Translated: CASSLTGNQPQHF.

The chain carries TRBV6-5 and TRBJ1-1; 9 nucleotides line up with TRBD1. The germline V gene encodes CDR1 MNHEY and CDR2 SVGAGI. The CDR3 runs 15 residues. With 0 bases clipped from V and 7 bases from J, the junction kept 6 bases outside the gene matches. The CDR3: CASSYSFDRGVEAFF. CDR3 sequence (DNA): TGTGCCAGCAGTTACTCTTTCGACAGGGGGGTTGAAGCTTTCTTT.